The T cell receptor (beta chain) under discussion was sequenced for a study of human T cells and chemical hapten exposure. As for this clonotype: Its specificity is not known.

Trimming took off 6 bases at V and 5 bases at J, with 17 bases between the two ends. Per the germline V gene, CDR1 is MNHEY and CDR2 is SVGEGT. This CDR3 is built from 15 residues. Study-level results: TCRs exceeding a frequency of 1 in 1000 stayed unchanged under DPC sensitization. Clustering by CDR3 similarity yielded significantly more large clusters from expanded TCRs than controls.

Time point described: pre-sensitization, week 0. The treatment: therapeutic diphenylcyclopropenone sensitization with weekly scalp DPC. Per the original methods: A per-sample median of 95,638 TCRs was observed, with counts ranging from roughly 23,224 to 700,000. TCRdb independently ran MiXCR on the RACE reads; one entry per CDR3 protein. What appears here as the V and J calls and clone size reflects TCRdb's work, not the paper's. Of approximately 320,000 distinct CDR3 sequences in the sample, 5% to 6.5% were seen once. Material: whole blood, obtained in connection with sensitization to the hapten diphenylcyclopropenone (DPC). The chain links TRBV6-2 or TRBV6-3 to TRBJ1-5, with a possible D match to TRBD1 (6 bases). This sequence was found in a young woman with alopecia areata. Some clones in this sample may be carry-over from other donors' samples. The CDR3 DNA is TGTGCCAGCAGCAGCGGACAGAGGAGTTATCAGCCCCAGCATTTT. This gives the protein CASSSGQRSYQPQHF.